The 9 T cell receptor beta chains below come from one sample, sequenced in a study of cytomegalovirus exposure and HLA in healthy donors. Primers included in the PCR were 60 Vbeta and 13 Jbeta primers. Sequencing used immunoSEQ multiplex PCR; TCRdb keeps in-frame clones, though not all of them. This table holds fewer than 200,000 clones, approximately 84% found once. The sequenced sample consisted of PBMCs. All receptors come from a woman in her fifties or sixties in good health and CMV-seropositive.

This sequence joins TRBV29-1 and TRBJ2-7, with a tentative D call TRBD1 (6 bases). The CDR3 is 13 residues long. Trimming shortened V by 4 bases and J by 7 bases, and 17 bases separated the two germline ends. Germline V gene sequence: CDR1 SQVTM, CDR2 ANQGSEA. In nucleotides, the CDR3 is TGCAGCGTTGTAATTCTGGGGGCCGGGGAGCAGTACTTC. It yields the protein CSVVILGAGEQYF.

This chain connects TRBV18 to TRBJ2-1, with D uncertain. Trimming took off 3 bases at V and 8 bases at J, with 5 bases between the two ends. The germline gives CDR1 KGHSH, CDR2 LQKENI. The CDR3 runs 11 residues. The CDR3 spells CASSPADEQFF. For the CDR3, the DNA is TGTGCCAGCTCACCGGCGGATGAGCAGTTCTTC.

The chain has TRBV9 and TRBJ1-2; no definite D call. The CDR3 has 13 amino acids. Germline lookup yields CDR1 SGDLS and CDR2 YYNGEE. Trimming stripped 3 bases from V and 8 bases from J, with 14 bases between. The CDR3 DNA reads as TGTGCCAGCAGCGGAAACGGGTTGCGGGGCTACACCTTC. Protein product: CASSGNGLRGYTF.

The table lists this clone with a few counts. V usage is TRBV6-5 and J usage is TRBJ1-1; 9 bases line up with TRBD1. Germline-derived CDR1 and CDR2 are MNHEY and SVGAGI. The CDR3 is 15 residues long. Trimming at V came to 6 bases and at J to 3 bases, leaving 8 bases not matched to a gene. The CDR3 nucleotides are TGTGCCAGCAGACGAGGGACAGGGCCTCACACTGAAGCTTTCTTT. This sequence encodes CASRRGTGPHTEAFF.

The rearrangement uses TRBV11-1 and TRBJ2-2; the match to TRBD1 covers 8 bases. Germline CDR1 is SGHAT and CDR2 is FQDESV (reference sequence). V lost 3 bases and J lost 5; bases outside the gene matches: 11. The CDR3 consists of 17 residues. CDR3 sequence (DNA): TGTGCCAGCAGCTTCCCGAAGCCGACAGGGGCGACCGGGGAGCTGTTTTTT. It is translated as CASSFPKPTGATGELFF.

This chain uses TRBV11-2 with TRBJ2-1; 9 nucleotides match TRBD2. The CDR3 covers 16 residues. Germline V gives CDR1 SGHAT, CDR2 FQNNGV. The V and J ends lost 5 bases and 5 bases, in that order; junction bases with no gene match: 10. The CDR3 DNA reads TGTGCCAGCAGCCCCGTGGCGGGGGGGAATGACAATGAGCAGTTCTTC. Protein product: CASSPVAGGNDNEQFF.

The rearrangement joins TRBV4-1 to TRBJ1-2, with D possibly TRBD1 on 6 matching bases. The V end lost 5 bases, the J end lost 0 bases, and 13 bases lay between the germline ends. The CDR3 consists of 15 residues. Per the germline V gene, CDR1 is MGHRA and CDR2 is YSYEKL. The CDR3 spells CASSYRDTSNYGYTF. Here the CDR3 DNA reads TGCGCCAGCAGCTACCGGGACACATCTAACTATGGCTACACCTTC.

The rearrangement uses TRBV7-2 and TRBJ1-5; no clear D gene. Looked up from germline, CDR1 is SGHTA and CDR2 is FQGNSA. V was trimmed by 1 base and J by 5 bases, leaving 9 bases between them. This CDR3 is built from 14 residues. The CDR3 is CASSLGGFYQPQHF. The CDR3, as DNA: TGTGCCAGCAGCTTAGGCGGGTTCTATCAGCCCCAGCATTTT.

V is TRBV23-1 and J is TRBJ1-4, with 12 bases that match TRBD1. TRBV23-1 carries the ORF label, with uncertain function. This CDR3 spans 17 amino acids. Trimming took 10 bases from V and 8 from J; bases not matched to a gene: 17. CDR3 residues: CAIINRDRGRGWEKLFF. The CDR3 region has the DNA TGCGCCATCATCAACCGGGACAGGGGGCGCGGTTGGGAAAAACTGTTTTTT.